These 6 T cell receptor beta chains were all obtained from the same sample, sequenced in a study of shared clonotypes between healthy human individuals. Generated by immunoSEQ multiplex PCR, the TCRdb table keeps only in-frame clones and is missing some. Of about 680,000 clones in the sample, around four fifths are singletons; the top ten hold 1.5% to 2%. Sequencing was performed on memory CD4+ T cells sorted from blood. Subset in this sample: CD45RA-negative fraction. The receptors shown here come from a woman aged 25 to 39 in good health.

The CDR3 spells CASSTYNSPLHF. CDR3 bases: TGTGCCAGCAGTACCTATAATTCACCCCTCCACTTT. This chain links TRBV28 with TRBJ1-6; D not certain. Germline CDR1 and CDR2: MDHEN and SYDVKM. This CDR3 comprises 12 residues. V lost 5 bases, J lost 2 bases, and 1 base lay in between.

This chain joins TRBV6-1 and TRBJ1-1; D is undetermined. Per the germline V gene, CDR1 is MNHNS and CDR2 is SASEGT. Trimming removed 4 bases from V and 11 bases from J, with 17 bases in between. CDR3 length: 13 residues. The CDR3 loop reads CASSVRQAGVAFF. The CDR3 DNA is TGTGCCAGCAGTGTTCGGCAGGCGGGTGTTGCTTTCTTT.

This chain links TRBV7-7 with TRBJ1-4; D uncertain. The CDR3 extends over 13 amino acids. The germline V gene encodes CDR1 SSHAT and CDR2 FNYEAQ (reference sequence). V lost 4 bases, J lost 8 bases, and 11 bases lay in between. CDR3: CASSSTAGEKLFF. CDR3 DNA: TGTGCCAGCAGCTCCACCGCGGGAGAAAAACTGTTTTTT. The full variable domain, rest sourced from reference TRBV7-7 and TRBJ1-4, is GAGVSQSPRYKVTKRGQDVTLRCDPISSHATLYWYQQALGQGPEFLTYFNYEAQPDKSGLPSDRFSAERPEGSISTLTIQRTEQRDSAMYRCASSSTAGEKLFFGSGTQLSVL.

The chain links TRBV28 to TRBJ1-1; a weak D match, TRBD1 (6 bases). The CDR3 has 14 residues. CDR1 MDHEN and CDR2 SYDVKM come from the germline V gene. Trimming stripped 3 bases from V and 0 bases from J, with 8 bases between. For the CDR3, the DNA is TGTGCCAGCAGTTTCAGGACAGTGAACACTGAAGCTTTCTTT. Its protein product is CASSFRTVNTEAFF.

The chain links TRBV7-8 to TRBJ2-7; TRBD1 matches at 8 bases. Germline trimming cut 3 bases from V and 2 bases from J; bases unmatched to any gene: 6. The germline V gene has CDR1 SGHVS and CDR2 FQNEAQ. The CDR3 has 15 residues. CDR3 loop: CASSFGTGGPYEQYF. The DNA for the CDR3 is TGTGCCAGCAGCTTCGGGACAGGAGGACCCTACGAGCAGTACTTC.

This clone was observed at least ten times. The chain employs TRBV4-2 and TRBJ1-2, with 7 positions matching TRBD1. The germline CDR1 and CDR2 sequences are LGHNA and YNFKEQ. The ends lost 0 bases at V and 4 bases at J; junction bases unmatched: 5. The CDR3 has 15 amino acids. The CDR3 is CASSQDWDRAYGYTF. CDR3 DNA: TGTGCCAGCAGCCAAGATTGGGACAGAGCCTATGGCTACACCTTC.